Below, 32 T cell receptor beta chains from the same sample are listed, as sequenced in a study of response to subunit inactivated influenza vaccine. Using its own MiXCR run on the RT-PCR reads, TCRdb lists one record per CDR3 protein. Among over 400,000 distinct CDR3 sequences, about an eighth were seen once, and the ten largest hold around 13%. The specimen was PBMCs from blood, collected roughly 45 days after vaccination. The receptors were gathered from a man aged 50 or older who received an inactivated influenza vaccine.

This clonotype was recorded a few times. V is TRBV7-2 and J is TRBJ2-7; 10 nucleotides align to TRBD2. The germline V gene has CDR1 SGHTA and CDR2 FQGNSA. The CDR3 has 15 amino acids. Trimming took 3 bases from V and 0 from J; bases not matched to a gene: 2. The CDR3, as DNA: TGTGCCAGCAGCTTTGCTAGCGGGGGCTCCTACGAGCAGTACTTC. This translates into CASSFASGGSYEQYF.

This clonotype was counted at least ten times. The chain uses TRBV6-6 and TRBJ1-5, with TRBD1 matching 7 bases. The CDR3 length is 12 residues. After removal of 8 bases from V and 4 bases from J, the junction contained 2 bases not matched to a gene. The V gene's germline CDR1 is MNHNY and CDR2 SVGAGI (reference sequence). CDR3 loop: CASRQGNQPQHF. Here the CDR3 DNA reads TGTGCCAGCCGACAGGGAAATCAGCCCCAGCATTTT.

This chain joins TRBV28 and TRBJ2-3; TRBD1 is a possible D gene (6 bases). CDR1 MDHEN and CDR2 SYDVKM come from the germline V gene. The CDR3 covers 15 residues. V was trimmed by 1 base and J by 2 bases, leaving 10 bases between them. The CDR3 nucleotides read TGTGCCAGCAGTTTATTGGACAGCTACACAGATACGCAGTATTTT. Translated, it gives CASSLLDSYTDTQYF.

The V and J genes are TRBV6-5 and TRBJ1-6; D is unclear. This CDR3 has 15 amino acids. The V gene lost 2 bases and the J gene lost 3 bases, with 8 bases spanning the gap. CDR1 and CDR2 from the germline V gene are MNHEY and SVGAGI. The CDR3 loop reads CASSYGRDYNSPLHF. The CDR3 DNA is TGTGCCAGCAGTTACGGGCGGGACTATAATTCACCCCTCCACTTT.

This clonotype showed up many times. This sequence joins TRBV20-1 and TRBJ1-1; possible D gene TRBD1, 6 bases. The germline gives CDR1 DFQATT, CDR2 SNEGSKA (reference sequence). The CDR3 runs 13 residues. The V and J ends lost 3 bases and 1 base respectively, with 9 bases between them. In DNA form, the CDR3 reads TGCAGTGCTAGCCCCAGGGGGAACACTGAAGCTTTCTTT. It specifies CSASPRGNTEAFF.

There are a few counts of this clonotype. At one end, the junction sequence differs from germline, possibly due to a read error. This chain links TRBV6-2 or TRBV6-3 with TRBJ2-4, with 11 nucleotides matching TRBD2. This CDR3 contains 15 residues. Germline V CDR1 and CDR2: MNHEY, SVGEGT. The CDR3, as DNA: TGCTTCATCCTTAGCGGGGGGGCGTCCAAAAACATTCAGTACTTC. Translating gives CFILSGGASKNIQYF.

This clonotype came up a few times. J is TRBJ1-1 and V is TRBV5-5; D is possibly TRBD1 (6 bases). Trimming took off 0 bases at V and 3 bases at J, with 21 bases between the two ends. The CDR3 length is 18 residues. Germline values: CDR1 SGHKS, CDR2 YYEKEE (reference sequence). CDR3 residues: CASSLVGSGEGGDTEAFF. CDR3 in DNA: TGTGCCAGCAGCTTGGTGGGGTCGGGCGAGGGGGGGGACACTGAAGCTTTCTTT.

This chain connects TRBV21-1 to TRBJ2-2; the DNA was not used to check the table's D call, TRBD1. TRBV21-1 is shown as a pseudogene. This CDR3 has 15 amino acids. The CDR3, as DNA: TGTGCCAGCAGCACCCGGGACAGGGCCACCGGGGAGCTGTTTTTT. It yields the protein CASSTRDRATGELFF.

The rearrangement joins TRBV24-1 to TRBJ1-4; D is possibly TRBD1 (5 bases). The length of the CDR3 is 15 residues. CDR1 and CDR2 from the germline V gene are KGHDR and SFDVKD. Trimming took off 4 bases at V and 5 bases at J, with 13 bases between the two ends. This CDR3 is CATSDSGTENEKLFF. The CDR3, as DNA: TGTGCCACCAGTGACTCCGGGACTGAGAATGAAAAACTGTTTTTT.

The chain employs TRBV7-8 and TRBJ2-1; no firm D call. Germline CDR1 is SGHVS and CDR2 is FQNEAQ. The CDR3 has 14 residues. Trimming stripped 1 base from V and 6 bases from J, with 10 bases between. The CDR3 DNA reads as TGTGCCAGCAGCTTAGTAGTCTGGGGCAATGAGCAGTTCTTC. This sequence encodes CASSLVVWGNEQFF.

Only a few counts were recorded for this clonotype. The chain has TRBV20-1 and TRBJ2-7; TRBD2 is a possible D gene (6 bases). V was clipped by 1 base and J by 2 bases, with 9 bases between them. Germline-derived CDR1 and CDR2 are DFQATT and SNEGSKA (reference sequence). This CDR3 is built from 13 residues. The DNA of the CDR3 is TGCAGTGCTAGAGTCGCGGGGACCTACGAGCAGTACTTC. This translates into CSARVAGTYEQYF.

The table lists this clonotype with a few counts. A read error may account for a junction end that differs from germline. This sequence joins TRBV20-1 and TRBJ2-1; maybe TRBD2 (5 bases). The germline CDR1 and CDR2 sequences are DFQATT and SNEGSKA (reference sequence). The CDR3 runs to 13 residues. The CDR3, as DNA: TGCAGTGCTGGCGGGTTAGGCTACCATGAGCAGTTCTTC. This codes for CSAGGLGYHEQFF.

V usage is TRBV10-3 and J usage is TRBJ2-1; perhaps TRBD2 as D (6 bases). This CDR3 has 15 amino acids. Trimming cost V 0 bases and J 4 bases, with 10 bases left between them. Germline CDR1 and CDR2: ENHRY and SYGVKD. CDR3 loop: CAISESGGEYNEQFF. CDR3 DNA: TGTGCCATCAGTGAGTCCGGCGGGGAGTACAATGAGCAGTTCTTC.

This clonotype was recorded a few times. In DNA form, the CDR3 reads TGTGCCAGCAGTTTACGGCGGGCCGGGACCGGGGAGCTGTTTTTT. It specifies CASSLRRAGTGELFF. This chain connects TRBV12-3 or TRBV12-4 to TRBJ2-2, with D possibly being TRBD2 (5 bases). V gave up 2 bases and J gave up 5 bases, with 12 bases separating them. The CDR3 is 15 amino acids.

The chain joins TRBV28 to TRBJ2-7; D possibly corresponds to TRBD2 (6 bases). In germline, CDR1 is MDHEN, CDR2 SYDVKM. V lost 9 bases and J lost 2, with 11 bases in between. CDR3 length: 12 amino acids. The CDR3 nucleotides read TGTGCCAGTGCCGGGAGTCCCTACGAGCAGTACTTC. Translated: CASAGSPYEQYF.

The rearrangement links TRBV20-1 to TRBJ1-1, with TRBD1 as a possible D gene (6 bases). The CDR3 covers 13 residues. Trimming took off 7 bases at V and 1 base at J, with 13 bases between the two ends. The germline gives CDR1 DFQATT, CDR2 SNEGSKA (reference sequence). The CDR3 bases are TGCAGTGTTAGTCGGGGGGCGAACACTGAAGCTTTCTTT. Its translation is CSVSRGANTEAFF.

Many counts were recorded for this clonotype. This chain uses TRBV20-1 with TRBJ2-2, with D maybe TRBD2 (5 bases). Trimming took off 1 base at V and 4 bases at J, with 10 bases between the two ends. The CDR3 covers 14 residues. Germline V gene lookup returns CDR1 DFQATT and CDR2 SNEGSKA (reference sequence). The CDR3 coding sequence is TGCAGTGCTAGAGTCGGGGTGGGCACCGGGGAGCTGTTTTTT. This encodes CSARVGVGTGELFF.

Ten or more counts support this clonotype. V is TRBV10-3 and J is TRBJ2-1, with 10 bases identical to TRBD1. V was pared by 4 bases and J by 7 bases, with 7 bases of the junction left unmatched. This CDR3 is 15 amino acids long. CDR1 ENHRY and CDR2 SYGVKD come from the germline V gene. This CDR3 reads CAISAGTGVLNEQFF. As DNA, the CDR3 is TGTGCCATCAGTGCCGGGACAGGGGTCTTGAATGAGCAGTTCTTC.

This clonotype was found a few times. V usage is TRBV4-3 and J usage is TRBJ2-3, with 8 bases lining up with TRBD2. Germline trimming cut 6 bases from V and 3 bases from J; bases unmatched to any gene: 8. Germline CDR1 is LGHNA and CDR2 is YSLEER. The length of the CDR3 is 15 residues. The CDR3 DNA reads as TGCGCCAGCAGACATAGCGGGGTGGGGACAGATACGCAGTATTTT. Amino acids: CASRHSGVGTDTQYF.

CDR3 protein: CASSWRRDTQYF. In DNA form, the CDR3 reads TGTGCCAGCAGCTGGCGCCGGGATACGCAGTATTTT. V and J are TRBV5-6 and TRBJ2-3; D not resolved. Germline CDR1 and CDR2: SGHDT and YYEEEE. CDR3 length: 12 amino acids. Trimming stripped 3 bases from V and 6 bases from J, with 8 bases between. Filled out from reference TRBV5-6 and TRBJ2-3, the complete variable domain reads DAGVTQSPTHLIKTRGQQVTLRCSPKSGHDTVSWYQQALGQGPQFIFQYYEEEERQRGNFPDRFSGHQFPNYSSELNVNALLLGDSALYLCASSWRRDTQYFGPGTRLTVL.

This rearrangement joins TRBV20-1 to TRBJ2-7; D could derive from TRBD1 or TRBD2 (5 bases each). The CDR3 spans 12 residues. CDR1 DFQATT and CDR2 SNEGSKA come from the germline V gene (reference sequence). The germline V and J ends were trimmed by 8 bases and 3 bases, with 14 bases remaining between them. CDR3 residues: CSWPVGGYEQYF. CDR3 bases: TGCAGTTGGCCTGTTGGGGGCTACGAGCAGTACTTC.

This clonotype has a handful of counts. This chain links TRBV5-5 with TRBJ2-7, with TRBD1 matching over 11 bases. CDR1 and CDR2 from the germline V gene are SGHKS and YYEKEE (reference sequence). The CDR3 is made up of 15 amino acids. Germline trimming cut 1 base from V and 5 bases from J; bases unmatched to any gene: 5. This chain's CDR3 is CASSLPRTGGNEQYF. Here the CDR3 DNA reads TGTGCCAGCAGCTTGCCTCGGACAGGGGGCAACGAGCAGTACTTC. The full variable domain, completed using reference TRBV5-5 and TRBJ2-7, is DAGVTQSPTHLIKTRGQQVTLRCSPISGHKSVSWYQQVLGQGPQFIFQYYEKEERGRGNFPDRFSARQFPNYSSELNVNALLLGDSALYLCASSLPRTGGNEQYFGPGTRLTVT.

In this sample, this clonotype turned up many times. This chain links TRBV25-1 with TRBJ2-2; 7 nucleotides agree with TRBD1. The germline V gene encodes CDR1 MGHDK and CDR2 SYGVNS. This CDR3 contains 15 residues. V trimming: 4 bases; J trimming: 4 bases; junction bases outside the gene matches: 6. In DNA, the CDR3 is TGTGCCAGCAGTGCTGTGACAGGGAGCACCGGGGAGCTGTTTTTT. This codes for CASSAVTGSTGELFF.

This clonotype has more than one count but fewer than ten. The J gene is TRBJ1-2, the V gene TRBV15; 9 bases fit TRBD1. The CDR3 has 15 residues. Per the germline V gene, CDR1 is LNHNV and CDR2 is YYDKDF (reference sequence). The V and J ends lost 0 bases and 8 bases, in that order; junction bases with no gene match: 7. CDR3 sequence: CATSRDWGQGRGYTF. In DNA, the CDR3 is TGTGCCACCAGCAGAGATTGGGGACAGGGAAGGGGCTACACCTTC.

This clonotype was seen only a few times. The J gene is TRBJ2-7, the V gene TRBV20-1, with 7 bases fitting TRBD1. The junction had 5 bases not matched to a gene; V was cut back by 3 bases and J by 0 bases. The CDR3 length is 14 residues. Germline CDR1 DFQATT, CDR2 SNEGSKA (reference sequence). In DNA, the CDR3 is TGCAGTGCTAGGGGGGACAGTGGCTCCTACGAGCAGTACTTC. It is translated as CSARGDSGSYEQYF.

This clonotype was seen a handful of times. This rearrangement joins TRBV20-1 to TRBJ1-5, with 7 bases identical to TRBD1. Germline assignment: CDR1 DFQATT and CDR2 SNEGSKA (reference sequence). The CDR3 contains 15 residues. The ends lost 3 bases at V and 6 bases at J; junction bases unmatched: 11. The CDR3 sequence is CSASWAKGAPQPQHF. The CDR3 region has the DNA TGCAGTGCTAGTTGGGCCAAGGGGGCTCCTCAGCCCCAGCATTTT.

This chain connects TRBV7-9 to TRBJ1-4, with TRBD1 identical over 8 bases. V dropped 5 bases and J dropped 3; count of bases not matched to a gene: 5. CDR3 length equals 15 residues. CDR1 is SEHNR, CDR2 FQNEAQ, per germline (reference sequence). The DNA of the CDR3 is TGTGCCAGCAGCGACAGGGGAATCTCTAATGAAAAACTGTTTTTT. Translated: CASSDRGISNEKLFF.

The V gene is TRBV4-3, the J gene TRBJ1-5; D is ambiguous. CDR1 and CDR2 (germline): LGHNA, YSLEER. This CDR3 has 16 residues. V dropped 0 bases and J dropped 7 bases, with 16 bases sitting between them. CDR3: CASSQDLGGPNQPQHF. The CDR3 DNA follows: TGCGCCAGCAGCCAAGATCTTGGAGGGCCGAACCAGCCCCAGCATTTT.

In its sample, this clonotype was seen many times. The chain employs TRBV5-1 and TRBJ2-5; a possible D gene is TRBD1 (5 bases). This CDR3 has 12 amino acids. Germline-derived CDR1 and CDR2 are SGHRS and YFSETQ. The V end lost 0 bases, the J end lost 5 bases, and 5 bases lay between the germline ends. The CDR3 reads CASSLEGETQYF. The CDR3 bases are TGCGCCAGCAGCTTGGAGGGGGAGACCCAGTACTTC.

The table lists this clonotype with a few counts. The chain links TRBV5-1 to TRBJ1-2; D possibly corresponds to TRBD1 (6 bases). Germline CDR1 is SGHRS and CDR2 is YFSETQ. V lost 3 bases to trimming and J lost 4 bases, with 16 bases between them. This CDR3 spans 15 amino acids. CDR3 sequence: CASSSGQIEGYGYTF. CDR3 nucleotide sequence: TGCGCCAGCAGCTCAGGACAGATCGAAGGCTATGGCTACACCTTC.

CDR3 DNA sequence: TGCGCCAGCAGCCATTTCCCGGGACAGGGAGGGTATGAGCAGTTCTTC. This gives the protein CASSHFPGQGGYEQFF. V and J are TRBV4-3 and TRBJ2-1, with TRBD1 matching over 9 bases. The CDR3 sequence is 16 residues long. Trimming cost V 3 bases and J 8 bases; bases outside gene matches: 11. The germline gives CDR1 LGHNA, CDR2 YSLEER.

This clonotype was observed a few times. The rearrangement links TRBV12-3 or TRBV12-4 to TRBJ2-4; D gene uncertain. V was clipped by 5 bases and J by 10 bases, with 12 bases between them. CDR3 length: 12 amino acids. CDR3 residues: CASSQLLQIQYF. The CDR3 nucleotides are TGTGCCAGCAGTCAACTATTACAGATTCAGTACTTC.